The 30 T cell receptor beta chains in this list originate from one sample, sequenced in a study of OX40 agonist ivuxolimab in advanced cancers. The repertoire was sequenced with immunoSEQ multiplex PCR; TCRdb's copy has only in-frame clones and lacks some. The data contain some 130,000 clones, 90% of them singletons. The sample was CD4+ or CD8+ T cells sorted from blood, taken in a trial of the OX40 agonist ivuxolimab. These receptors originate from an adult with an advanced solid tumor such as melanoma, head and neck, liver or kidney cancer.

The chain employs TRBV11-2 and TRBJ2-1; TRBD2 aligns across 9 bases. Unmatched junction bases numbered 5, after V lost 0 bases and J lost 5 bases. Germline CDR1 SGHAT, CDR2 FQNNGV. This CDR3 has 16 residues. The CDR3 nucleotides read TGTGCCAGCAGCTTAGAATGGCGGGAGGGCAACAATGAGCAGTTCTTC. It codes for CASSLEWREGNNEQFF.

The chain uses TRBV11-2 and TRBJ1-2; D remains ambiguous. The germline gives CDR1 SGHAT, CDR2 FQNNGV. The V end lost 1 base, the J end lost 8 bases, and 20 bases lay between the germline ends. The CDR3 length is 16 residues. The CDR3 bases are TGTGCCAGCAGCTTAGGGTCTTCCTGGGAAGGTGGAGGCTACACCTTC. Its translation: CASSLGSSWEGGGYTF.

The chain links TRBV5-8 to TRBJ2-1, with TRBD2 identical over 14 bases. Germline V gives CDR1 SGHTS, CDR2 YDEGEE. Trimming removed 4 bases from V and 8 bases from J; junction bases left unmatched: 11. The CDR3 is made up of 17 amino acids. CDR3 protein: CASSPTGTSGSKYEQFF. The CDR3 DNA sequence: TGTGCCAGCAGCCCCACCGGGACTAGCGGGAGTAAATATGAGCAGTTCTTC. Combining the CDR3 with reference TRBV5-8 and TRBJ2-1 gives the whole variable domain EAGVTQSPTHLIKTRGQQATLRCSPISGHTSVYWYQQALGLGLQFLLWYDEGEERNRGNFPPRFSGRQFPNYSSELNVNALELEDSALYLCASSPTGTSGSKYEQFFGPGTRLTVL.

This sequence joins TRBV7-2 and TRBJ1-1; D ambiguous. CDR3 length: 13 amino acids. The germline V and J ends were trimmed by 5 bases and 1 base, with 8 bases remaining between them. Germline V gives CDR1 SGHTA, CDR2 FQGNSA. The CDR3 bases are TGTGCCAGCAGCGCCCACGGGAACACTGAAGCTTTCTTT. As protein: CASSAHGNTEAFF.

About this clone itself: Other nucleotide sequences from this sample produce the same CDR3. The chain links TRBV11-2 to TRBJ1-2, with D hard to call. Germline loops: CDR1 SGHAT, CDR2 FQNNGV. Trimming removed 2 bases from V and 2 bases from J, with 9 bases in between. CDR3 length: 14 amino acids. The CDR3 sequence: CASSLTDGNYGYTF. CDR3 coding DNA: TGTGCCAGCAGCTTAACGGACGGGAACTATGGCTACACCTTC.

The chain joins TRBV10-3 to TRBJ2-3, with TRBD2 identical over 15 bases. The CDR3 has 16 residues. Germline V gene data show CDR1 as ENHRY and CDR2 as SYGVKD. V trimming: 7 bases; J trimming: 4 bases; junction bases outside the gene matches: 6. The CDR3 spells CAITTGLAGGSDTQYF. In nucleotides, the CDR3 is TGTGCCATCACCACCGGACTAGCGGGAGGGTCAGATACGCAGTATTTT.

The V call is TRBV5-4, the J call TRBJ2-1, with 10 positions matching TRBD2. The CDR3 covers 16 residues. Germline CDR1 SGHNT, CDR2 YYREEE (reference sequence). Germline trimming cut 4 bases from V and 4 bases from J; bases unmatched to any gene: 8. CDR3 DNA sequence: TGTGCCAGCAGCCCCCGAGCGGGAGGGCCTTACAATGAGCAGTTCTTC. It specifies CASSPRAGGPYNEQFF.

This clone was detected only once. CDR3 nucleotides: TGTGCCAGCAGTTTCAGCAGGGCAAGCGGGAGGATAAACAATGAGCAGTTCTTC. It yields the protein CASSFSRASGRINNEQFF. This chain connects TRBV27 to TRBJ2-1; 9 bases align to TRBD2. CDR3 length equals 18 residues. J lost 5 bases, V lost 3 bases, and 14 bases had no gene match. Germline V CDR1 and CDR2: MNHEY, SMNVEV (reference sequence).

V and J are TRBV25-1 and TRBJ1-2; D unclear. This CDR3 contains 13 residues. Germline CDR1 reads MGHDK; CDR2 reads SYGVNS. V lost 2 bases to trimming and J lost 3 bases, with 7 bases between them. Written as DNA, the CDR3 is TGTGCCAGCAGTGAAGGGTCGGACTATGGCTACACCTTC. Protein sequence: CASSEGSDYGYTF.

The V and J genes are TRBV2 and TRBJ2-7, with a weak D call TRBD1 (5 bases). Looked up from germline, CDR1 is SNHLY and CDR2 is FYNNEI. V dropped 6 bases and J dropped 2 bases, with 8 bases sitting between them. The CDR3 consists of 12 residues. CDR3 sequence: CASRGVPYEQYF. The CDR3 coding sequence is TGTGCCAGCAGAGGGGTCCCCTACGAGCAGTACTTC. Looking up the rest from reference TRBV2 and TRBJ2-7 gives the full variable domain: EPEVTQTPSHQVTQMGQEVILRCVPISNHLYFYWYRQILGQKVEFLVSFYNNEISEKSEIFDDQFSVERPDGSNFTLKIRSTKLEDSAMYFCASRGVPYEQYFGPGTRLTVT.

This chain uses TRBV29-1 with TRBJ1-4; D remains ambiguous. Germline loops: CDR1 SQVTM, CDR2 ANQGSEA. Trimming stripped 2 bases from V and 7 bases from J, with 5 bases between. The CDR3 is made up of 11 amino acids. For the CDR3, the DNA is TGCAGCGTTGAAAGGGTTGAAAAACTGTTTTTT. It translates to CSVERVEKLFF.

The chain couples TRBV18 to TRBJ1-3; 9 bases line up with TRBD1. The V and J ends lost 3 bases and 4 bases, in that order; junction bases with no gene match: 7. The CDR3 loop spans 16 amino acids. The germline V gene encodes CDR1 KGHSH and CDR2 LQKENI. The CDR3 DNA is TGTGCCAGCTCACCCTTCGGACAGGGGTCCGGAAACACCATATATTTT. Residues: CASSPFGQGSGNTIYF.

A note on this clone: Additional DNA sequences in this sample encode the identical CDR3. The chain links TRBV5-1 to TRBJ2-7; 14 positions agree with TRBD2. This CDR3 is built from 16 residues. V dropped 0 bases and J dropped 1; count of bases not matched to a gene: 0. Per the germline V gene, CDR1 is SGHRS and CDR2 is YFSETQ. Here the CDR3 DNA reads TGCGCCAGCAGCTTGGGACTAGCGGGAGGGTCCTACGAGCAGTACTTC. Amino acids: CASSLGLAGGSYEQYF.

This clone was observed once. CDR3: CASSLVANEQFF. CDR3 nucleotide sequence: TGTGCCAGCAGCTTAGTCGCCAATGAGCAGTTCTTC. The V gene is TRBV11-2, the J gene TRBJ2-1; no reliable D call. The CDR3 consists of 12 residues. V was cut by 1 base and J by 6 bases, with 4 bases left in between. The germline V gene encodes CDR1 SGHAT and CDR2 FQNNGV.

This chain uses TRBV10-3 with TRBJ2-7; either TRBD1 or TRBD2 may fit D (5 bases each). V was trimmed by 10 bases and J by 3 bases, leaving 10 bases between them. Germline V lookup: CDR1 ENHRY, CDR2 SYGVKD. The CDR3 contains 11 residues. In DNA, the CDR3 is TGTGCCACCCGGGGCATCTACGAGCAGTACTTC. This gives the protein CATRGIYEQYF.

The CDR3 here is CASGGFYGLVNTEAFF. In nucleotides, the CDR3 is TGTGCCAGTGGGGGGTTTTATGGATTGGTGAACACTGAAGCTTTCTTT. The chain has TRBV19 and TRBJ1-1; D is possibly TRBD1 (5 bases). The V gene's germline CDR1 is LNHDA and CDR2 SQIVND (reference sequence). Trimming cost V 8 bases and J 0 bases, with 19 bases left between them. This CDR3 has 16 residues.

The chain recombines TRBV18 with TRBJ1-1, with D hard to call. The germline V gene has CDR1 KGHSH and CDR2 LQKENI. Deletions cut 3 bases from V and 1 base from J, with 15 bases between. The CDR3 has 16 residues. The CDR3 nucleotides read TGTGCCAGCTCACCGATGGATATGGGAAGGAACACTGAAGCTTTCTTT. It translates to CASSPMDMGRNTEAFF.

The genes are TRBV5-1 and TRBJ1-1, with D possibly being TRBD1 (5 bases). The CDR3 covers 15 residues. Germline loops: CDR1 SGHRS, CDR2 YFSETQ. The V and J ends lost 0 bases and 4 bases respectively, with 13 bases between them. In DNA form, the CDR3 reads TGCGCCAGCAGCTTGGTTGGGGCCAGCGGCACTGAAGCTTTCTTT. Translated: CASSLVGASGTEAFF.

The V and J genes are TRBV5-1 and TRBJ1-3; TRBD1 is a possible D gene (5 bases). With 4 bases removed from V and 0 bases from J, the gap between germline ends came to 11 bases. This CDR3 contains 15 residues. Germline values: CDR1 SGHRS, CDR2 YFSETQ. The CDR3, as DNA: TGCGCCAGCAGCCTCGGGGCAGACTCTGGAAACACCATATATTTT. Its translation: CASSLGADSGNTIYF.

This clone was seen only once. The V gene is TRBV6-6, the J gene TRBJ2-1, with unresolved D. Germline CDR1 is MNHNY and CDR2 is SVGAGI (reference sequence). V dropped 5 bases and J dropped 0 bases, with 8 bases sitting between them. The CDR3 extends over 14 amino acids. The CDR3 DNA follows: TGTGCCAGCAGTCCTTTGAGCTCCTACAATGAGCAGTTCTTC. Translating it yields CASSPLSSYNEQFF.

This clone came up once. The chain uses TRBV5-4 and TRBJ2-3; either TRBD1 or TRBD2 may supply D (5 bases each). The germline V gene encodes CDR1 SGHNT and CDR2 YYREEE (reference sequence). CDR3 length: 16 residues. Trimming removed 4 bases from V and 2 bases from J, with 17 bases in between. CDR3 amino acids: CASSTPRDQITDTQYF. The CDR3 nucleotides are TGTGCCAGCAGCACCCCCCGGGACCAAATCACAGATACGCAGTATTTT.

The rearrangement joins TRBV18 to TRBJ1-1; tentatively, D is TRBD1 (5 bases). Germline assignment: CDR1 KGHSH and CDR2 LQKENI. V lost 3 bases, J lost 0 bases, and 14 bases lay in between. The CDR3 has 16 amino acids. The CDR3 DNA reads TGTGCCAGCTCACCCGTGGAGGGGTCAATGAACACTGAAGCTTTCTTT. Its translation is CASSPVEGSMNTEAFF.

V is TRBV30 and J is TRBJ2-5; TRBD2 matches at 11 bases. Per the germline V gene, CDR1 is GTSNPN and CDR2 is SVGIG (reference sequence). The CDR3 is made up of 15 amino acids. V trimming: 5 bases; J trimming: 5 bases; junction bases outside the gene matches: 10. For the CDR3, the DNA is TGTGCCTGGGGTGGGACTAGCGGACCGACGGAGACCCAGTACTTC. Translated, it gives CAWGGTSGPTETQYF.

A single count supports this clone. CDR3 nucleotide sequence: TGTGCCAGCACCGGCGGTAACGTGGGGACTGAAGCTTTCTTT. The encoded protein is CASTGGNVGTEAFF. The chain combines TRBV28 with TRBJ1-1, with D unclear. CDR1 is MDHEN and CDR2 is SYDVKM in the germline V gene. The CDR3 runs 14 residues. V was cut by 7 bases and J by 5 bases, with 17 bases left in between.

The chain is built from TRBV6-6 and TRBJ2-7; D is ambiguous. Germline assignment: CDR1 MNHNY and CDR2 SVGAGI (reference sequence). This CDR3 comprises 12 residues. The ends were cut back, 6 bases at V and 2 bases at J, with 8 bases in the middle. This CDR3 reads CASSVKPYEQYF. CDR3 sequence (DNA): TGTGCCAGCAGCGTCAAACCCTACGAGCAGTACTTC.

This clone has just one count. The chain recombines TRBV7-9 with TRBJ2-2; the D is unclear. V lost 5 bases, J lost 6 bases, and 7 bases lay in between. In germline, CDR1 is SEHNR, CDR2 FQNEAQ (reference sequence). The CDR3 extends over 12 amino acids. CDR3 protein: CASSLDPGELFF. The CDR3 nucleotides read TGTGCCAGCAGCCTCGACCCCGGGGAGCTGTTTTTT. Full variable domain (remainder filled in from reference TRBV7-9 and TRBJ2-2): DTGVSQNPRHKITKRGQNVTFRCDPISEHNRLYWYRQTLGQGPEFLTYFQNEAQLEKSRLLSDRFSAERPKGSFSTLEIQRTEQGDSAMYLCASSLDPGELFFGEGSRLTVL.

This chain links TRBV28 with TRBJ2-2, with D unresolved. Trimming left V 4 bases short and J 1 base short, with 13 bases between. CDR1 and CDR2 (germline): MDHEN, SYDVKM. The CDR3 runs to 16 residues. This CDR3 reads CASSSDMILNTGELFF. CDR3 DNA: TGTGCCAGCAGTTCAGACATGATCTTGAACACCGGGGAGCTGTTTTTT.

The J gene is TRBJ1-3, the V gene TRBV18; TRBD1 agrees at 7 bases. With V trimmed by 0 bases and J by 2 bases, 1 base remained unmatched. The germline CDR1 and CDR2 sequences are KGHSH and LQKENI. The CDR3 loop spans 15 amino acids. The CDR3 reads CASSPPTGPGNTIYF. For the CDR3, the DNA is TGTGCCAGCTCACCACCGACAGGGCCTGGAAACACCATATATTTT.

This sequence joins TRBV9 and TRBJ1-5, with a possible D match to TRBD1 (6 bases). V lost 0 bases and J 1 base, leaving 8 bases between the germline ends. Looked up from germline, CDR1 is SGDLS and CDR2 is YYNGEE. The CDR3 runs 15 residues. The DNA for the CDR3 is TGTGCCAGCAGCGTAGAGGGGGGGAGCAATCAGCCCCAGCATTTT. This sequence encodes CASSVEGGSNQPQHF. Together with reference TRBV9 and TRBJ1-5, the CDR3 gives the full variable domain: DSGVTQTPKHLITATGQRVTLRCSPRSGDLSVYWYQQSLDQGLQFLIQYYNGEERAKGNILERFSAQQFPDLHSELNLSSLELGDSALYFCASSVEGGSNQPQHFGDGTRLSIL.

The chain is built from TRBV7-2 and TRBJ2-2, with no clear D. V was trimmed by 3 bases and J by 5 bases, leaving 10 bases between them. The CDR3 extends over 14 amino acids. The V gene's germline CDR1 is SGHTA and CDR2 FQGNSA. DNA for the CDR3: TGTGCCAGCAGCTTTCAAGGGCCAACCGGGGAGCTGTTTTTT. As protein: CASSFQGPTGELFF.